This T cell receptor beta chain was identified in a study of beta chain features in type 1 diabetes. The germline gives CDR1 GTSNPN, CDR2 SVGIG (reference sequence). The CDR3 is 16 residues long. V lost 1 base, J lost 0 bases, and 6 bases stayed unmatched. What was sequenced were expressed TCRB transcripts, since all of the isolated RNA had been reverse transcribed. The repertoire was sequenced with immunoSEQ multiplex PCR; TCRdb's copy has only in-frame clones and lacks some. The sample consists of 600,000 to 700,000 clones, around an eighth of them appearing once. Study-wide findings and caveats: Patients with Type 1 diabetes showed moderately but significantly shorter TCRB CDR3s in all four CD4+ subsets.

Notes on this clone: Its antigen is unidentified.

The chain carries TRBV30 and TRBJ1-5, with 7 bases that match TRBD1. This clonotype was obtained from a man in his late teens or twenties with type 1 diabetes. Specimen: naive CD4+ T cells from blood. The CDR3 reads CAWSDRQGYSNQPQHF. As DNA, the CDR3 is TGTGCCTGGAGTGACCGACAGGGCTATAGCAATCAGCCCCAGCATTTT.